Below, 18 T cell receptor beta chains from the same sample are listed, as sequenced in a study of OX40 agonist ivuxolimab in advanced cancers. TCRdb's table, derived via immunoSEQ multiplex PCR, lists solely in-frame clones and lacks some. This sample carries about 91,000 clones, about 89% of them seen once, and the ten largest clones take 3.5% to 5.5%. Here the sequenced sample was CD4+ or CD8+ T cells sorted from blood, taken in a trial of the OX40 agonist ivuxolimab. Receptors originate from an adult with an advanced solid tumor such as melanoma, head and neck, liver or kidney cancer.

This clone was counted only a few times. This chain's CDR3 is CASSHPKSLMRDREVCYTF. CDR3 coding DNA: TGCGCCAGCAGTCACCCAAAATCTTTGATGCGGGACAGAGAAGTGTGCTACACCTTC. The rearrangement links TRBV23-1 to TRBJ1-2; TRBD1 matches at 7 bases. TRBV23-1 is recorded as an ORF, its role being uncertain. The CDR3 spans 19 residues. V shed 3 bases, J shed 9 bases, and the junction held 25 bases outside the gene matches.

The chain links TRBV19 to TRBJ2-7; no firm D call. CDR3 length: 13 residues. Germline V gene data show CDR1 as LNHDA and CDR2 as SQIVND (reference sequence). V lost 3 bases and J lost 0, with 6 bases in between. This chain's CDR3 is CASSIGSSYEQYF. Here the CDR3 DNA reads TGTGCCAGTAGTATTGGTAGCTCCTACGAGCAGTACTTC.

The rearrangement uses TRBV4-3 and TRBJ2-2; 7 bases agree with TRBD1. With V trimmed by 0 bases and J by 0 bases, 4 bases remained unmatched. Germline V lookup: CDR1 LGHNA, CDR2 YSLEER. This CDR3 is 17 amino acids long. Here the CDR3 reads CASSQERQGANTGELFF. The DNA for the CDR3 is TGCGCCAGCAGCCAAGAGAGGCAGGGGGCGAACACCGGGGAGCTGTTTTTT.

The V gene is TRBV7-8, the J gene TRBJ1-1; 8 nucleotides line up with TRBD1. This CDR3 is 15 amino acids long. The germline V gene has CDR1 SGHVS and CDR2 FQNEAQ. V dropped 0 bases and J dropped 5; count of bases not matched to a gene: 5. DNA of the CDR3: TGTGCCAGCAGCTTAGCCGGCAGGGGGCGAACTGAAGCTTTCTTT. Its translation: CASSLAGRGRTEAFF.

This clone was observed a few times. V gene TRBV15 combines with J gene TRBJ2-3; 14 bases map to TRBD2. Per the germline V gene, CDR1 is LNHNV and CDR2 is YYDKDF (reference sequence). The CDR3 spans 16 residues. Losses at the gene ends were 5 bases for V and 3 bases for J; bases not matched to a gene: 4. The CDR3 is CATSAGTSGSTDTQYF. The CDR3 region has the DNA TGTGCCACCAGCGCCGGGACTAGCGGGAGTACAGATACGCAGTATTTT.

This clone was picked up one time. The rearrangement joins TRBV5-1 to TRBJ2-5, with 9 bases fitting TRBD1. Germline values: CDR1 SGHRS, CDR2 YFSETQ. The ends lost 7 bases at V and 5 bases at J; junction bases unmatched: 9. The CDR3 spans 14 residues. The CDR3, as DNA: TGCGCCAGCGCAACGTCGGACAGGGGTGAGACCCAGTACTTC. As protein: CASATSDRGETQYF.

The V gene is TRBV28, the J gene TRBJ2-5; possible D gene TRBD1, 6 bases. Trimming took 5 bases from V and 3 from J, leaving 16 bases between them. The CDR3 runs 15 residues. The germline V gene encodes CDR1 MDHEN and CDR2 SYDVKM. The CDR3 region has the DNA TGTGCCAGCAGTACCGGTGGGGCAGGGGAAGAGACCCAGTACTTC. Amino acids: CASSTGGAGEETQYF.

The chain carries TRBV11-2 and TRBJ1-1; D call uncertain. The germline gives CDR1 SGHAT, CDR2 FQNNGV. This CDR3 comprises 11 residues. Between the trimmed V and J ends, which lost 5 bases and 3 bases, there was a span of 4 bases. The CDR3 DNA reads as TGTGCCAGCAGCCAATACACTGAAGCTTTCTTT. This encodes CASSQYTEAFF.

In its sample, this clone was seen a few times. The rearrangement uses TRBV19 and TRBJ1-2; D unclear. This CDR3 has 15 amino acids. The germline V and J ends were trimmed by 1 base and 6 bases, with 15 bases remaining between them. Germline CDR1 is LNHDA and CDR2 is SQIVND (reference sequence). DNA for the CDR3: TGTGCCAGTAGTATAGCGGCCTCCTTGCGAGATGGCTACACCTTC. Its protein product is CASSIAASLRDGYTF.

The chain joins TRBV18 to TRBJ2-2, with a tentative D call TRBD1 (6 bases). The germline V gene has CDR1 KGHSH and CDR2 LQKENI. The CDR3 is made up of 14 amino acids. V shed 4 bases and J shed 7 bases, with 13 bases lying between them. DNA of the CDR3: TGTGCCAGCTCACGCACAGGGTTTGGCGGGGAGCTGTTTTTT. Translation: CASSRTGFGGELFF.

The V and J genes are TRBV19 and TRBJ1-1; TRBD1 aligns across 7 bases. The CDR3 contains 14 residues. Germline V gives CDR1 LNHDA, CDR2 SQIVND (reference sequence). The V segment lost 5 bases and the J segment 5 bases; nucleotides outside the gene matches: 8. The CDR3 DNA reads as TGTGCCAGTAGTCGACAGGGTCAGGGAACTGAAGCTTTCTTT. It yields the protein CASSRQGQGTEAFF.

The chain couples TRBV7-3 to TRBJ2-5, with D possibly TRBD2 on 6 matching bases. This CDR3 has 14 amino acids. Germline values: CDR1 SGHTA, CDR2 FQGTGA. V lost 6 bases and J lost 4, with 15 bases in between. For the CDR3, the DNA is TGTGCCAGCAGTCCCGCCGGAGGGGTAGAGACCCAGTACTTC. Amino acid sequence: CASSPAGGVETQYF.

This rearrangement joins TRBV5-4 to TRBJ2-2; no firm D call. Germline V gene data show CDR1 as SGHNT and CDR2 as YYREEE (reference sequence). Trimming shortened V by 4 bases and J by 3 bases, and 16 bases separated the two germline ends. The CDR3 has 16 amino acids. The CDR3 DNA reads TGTGCCAGCAGCCCCCGGATGGGCGCGGACACCGGGGAGCTGTTTTTT. Its protein is CASSPRMGADTGELFF.

J is TRBJ1-1 and V is TRBV6-6; D is undetermined. Trimming pared 0 bases from V and 8 bases from J, leaving 10 bases between. Germline assignment: CDR1 MNHNY and CDR2 SVGAGI (reference sequence). The CDR3 contains 13 residues. The CDR3 region has the DNA TGTGCCAGCAGTTACTCGAGGACCGGCGAAGCTTTCTTT. Its protein product is CASSYSRTGEAFF.

The V gene is TRBV6-1, the J gene TRBJ1-2; D not certain. Deletions cut 2 bases from V and 8 bases from J, with 12 bases between. The CDR3 is 13 amino acids. Germline V gene lookup returns CDR1 MNHNS and CDR2 SASEGT. The CDR3 DNA reads as TGTGCCAGCAGTGAATTGAGGGTTGGCGGCTACACCTTC. The encoded protein is CASSELRVGGYTF.

The chain employs TRBV9 and TRBJ1-1; 7 positions match TRBD1. Looked up from germline, CDR1 is SGDLS and CDR2 is YYNGEE. There are 15 residues in the CDR3. V trimming: 3 bases; J trimming: 1 base; junction bases outside the gene matches: 6. The CDR3 DNA follows: TGTGCCAGCAGCGCCTTAACAGGGGAGAACACTGAAGCTTTCTTT. It codes for CASSALTGENTEAFF.

A single count supports this clone. The chain is built from TRBV29-1 and TRBJ1-2, with D tentatively TRBD1 (5 bases). This CDR3 is 12 amino acids long. Trimming stripped 4 bases from V and 2 bases from J, with 8 bases between. The germline CDR1 and CDR2 sequences are SQVTM and ANQGSEA. CDR3 loop: CSVGDRNYGYTF. CDR3 DNA sequence: TGCAGCGTTGGGGACCGGAACTATGGCTACACCTTC.

This rearrangement joins TRBV19 to TRBJ2-2; D remains ambiguous. The CDR3 has 14 amino acids. V dropped 1 base and J dropped 4 bases, with 7 bases sitting between them. Germline-derived CDR1 and CDR2 are LNHDA and SQIVND (reference sequence). The CDR3 DNA reads as TGTGCCAGTAGTATAGTCGGCAGCACCGGGGAGCTGTTTTTT. Protein product: CASSIVGSTGELFF.